This T cell receptor beta chain was captured in a study of T cells in Graves' hyperthyroidism and ophthalmopathy. The source material, RNA transcripts, was used to amplify TCR beta CDR3 regions. A set of HTBI primers served as the primers for a first-round RT-PCR of the TCR CDR3. MiXCR, applied by TCRdb to the multiplex PCR reads, yields one record per CDR3 protein. Counted here are around 800,000 distinct CDR3 sequences, 35% to 40% occurring once; the ten biggest clones make up 8% to 9%. This clonotype was observed a few times. The CDR3 loop spans 14 amino acids. Germline CDR1 is MNHNY and CDR2 is SVGAGI (reference sequence). V gave up 4 bases and J gave up 4 bases, with 13 bases separating them.

What was sequenced was blood. This TCR derives from a man between 18 and 35 years old with Graves' hyperthyroidism. This chain joins TRBV6-6 and TRBJ2-5; D call uncertain. CDR3 bases: TGTGCCAGCAGTTCCGGACCAAGTAGAGAGACCCAGTACTTC. Its translation: CASSSGPSRETQYF.